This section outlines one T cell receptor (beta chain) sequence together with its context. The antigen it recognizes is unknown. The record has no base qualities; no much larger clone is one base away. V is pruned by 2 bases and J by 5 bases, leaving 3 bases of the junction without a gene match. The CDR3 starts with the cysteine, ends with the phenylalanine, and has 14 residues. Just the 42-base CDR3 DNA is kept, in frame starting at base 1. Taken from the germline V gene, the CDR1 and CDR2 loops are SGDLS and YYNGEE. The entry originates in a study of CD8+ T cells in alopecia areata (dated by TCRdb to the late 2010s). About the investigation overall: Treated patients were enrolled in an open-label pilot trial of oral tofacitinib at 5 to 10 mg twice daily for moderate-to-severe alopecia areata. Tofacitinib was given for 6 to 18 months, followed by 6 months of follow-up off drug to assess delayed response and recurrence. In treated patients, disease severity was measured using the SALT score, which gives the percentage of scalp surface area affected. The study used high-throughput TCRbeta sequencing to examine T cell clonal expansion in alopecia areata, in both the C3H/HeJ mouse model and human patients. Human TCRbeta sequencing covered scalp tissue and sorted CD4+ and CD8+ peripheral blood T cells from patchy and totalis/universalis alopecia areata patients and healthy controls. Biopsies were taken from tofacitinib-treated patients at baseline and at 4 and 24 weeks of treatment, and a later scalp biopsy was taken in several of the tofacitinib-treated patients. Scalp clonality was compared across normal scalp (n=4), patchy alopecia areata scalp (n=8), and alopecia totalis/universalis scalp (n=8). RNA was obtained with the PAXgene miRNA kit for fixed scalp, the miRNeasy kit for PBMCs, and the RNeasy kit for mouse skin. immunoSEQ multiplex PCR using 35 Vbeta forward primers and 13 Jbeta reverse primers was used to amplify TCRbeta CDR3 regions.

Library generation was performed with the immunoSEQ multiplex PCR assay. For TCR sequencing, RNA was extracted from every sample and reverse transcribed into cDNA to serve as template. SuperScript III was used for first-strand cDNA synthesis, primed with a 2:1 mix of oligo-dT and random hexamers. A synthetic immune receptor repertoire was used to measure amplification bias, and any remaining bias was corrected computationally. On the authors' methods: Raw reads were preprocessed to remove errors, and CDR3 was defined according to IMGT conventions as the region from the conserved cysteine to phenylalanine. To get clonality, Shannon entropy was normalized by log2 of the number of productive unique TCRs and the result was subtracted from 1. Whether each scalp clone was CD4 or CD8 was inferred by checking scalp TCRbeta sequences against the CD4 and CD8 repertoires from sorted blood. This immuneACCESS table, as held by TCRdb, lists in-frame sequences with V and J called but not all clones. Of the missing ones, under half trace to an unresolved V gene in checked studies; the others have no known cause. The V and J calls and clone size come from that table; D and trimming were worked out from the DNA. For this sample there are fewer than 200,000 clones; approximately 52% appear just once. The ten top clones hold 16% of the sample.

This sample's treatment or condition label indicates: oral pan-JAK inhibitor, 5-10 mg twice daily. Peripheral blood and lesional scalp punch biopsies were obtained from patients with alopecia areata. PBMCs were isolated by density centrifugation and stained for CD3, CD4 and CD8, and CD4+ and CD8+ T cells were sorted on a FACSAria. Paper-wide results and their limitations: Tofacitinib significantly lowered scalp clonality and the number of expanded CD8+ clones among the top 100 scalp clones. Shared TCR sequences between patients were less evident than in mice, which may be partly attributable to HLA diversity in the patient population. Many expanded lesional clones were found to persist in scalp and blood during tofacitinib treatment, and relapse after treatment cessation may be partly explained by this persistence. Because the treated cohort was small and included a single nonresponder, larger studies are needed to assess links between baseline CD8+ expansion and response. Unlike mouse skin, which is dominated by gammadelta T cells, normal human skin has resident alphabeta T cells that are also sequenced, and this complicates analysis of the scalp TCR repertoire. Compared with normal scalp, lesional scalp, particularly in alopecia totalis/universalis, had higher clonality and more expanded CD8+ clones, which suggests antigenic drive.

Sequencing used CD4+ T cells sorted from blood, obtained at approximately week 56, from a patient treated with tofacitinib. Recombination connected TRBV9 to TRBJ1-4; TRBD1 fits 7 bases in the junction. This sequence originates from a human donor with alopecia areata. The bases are TGTGCCAGCAGCGTCGGGACAGAAAATGAAAAACTGTTTTTT. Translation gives CASSVGTENEKLFF.